Detailed here is one TCR beta chain. The data were obtained in a study of blood T cell repertoires in COVID-19. Overall study context: In each case, the material was cDNA or gDNA derived from T cells, B-cell-depleted T cells, or PBMCs.

Here immunoSEQ multiplex PCR was the method, and the copy in TCRdb shows in-frame clones only, minus some. The data contain under 350,000 clones, roughly 89% of them singletons. The germline gives CDR1 MGHRA, CDR2 YSYEKL. The CDR3 runs to 16 residues. J gave up 8 bases and V 6 bases, and 17 bases lay outside the gene matches. Recovery meant two consecutive negative NP/OP PCR tests, professional clearance, or resolved symptoms. The chain is built from TRBV4-1 and TRBJ1-2; TRBD1 aligns across 8 bases. The sequence derives from an older woman who had recovered from COVID-19. The sample comprised PBMCs or T cells enriched from blood (not recorded which). This CDR3 reads CASRRLGAGGADGYTF. CDR3 DNA sequence: TGCGCCAGCAGACGGCTTGGGGCAGGGGGCGCCGACGGCTACACCTTC.